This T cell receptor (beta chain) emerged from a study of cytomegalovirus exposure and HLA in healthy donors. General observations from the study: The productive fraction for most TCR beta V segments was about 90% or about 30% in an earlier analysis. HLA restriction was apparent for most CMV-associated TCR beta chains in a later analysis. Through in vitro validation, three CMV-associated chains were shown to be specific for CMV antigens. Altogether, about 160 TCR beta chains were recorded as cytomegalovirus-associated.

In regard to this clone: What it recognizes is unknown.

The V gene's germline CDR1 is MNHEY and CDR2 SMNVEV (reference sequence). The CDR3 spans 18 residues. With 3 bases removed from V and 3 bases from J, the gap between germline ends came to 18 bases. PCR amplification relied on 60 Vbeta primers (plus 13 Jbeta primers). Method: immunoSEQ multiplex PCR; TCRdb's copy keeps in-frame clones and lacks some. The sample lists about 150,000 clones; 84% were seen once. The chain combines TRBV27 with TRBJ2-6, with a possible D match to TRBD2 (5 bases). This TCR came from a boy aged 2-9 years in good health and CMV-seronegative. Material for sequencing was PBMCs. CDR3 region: CASSFEGRTPGGANVLTF. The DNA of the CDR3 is TGTGCCAGCAGTTTTGAGGGCAGGACCCCTGGTGGGGCCAACGTCCTGACTTTC.